The 25 T cell receptor beta chains below all came from one sample that was sequenced in a study of cytomegalovirus exposure and HLA in healthy donors. PCR primers comprised 60 Vbeta and 13 Jbeta primers. Measured with immunoSEQ multiplex PCR; TCRdb has only the in-frame clones, and not every one. The sample lists roughly 220,000 clones; approximately 80% were seen once. The sequencing input was PBMCs. All receptors derive from a man younger than 40 in good health and CMV-seronegative.

CDR3 DNA: TGTGCCAGCAGCTTAGCGCGGGGGGAAAATTCCTACGAGCAGTACTTC. This codes for CASSLARGENSYEQYF. The V gene is TRBV11-2, the J gene TRBJ2-7; TRBD2 matches at 8 bases. The CDR3 totals 16 residues. The junction had 6 bases not matched to a gene; V was cut back by 1 base and J by 1 base. CDR1 SGHAT and CDR2 FQNNGV come from the germline V gene.

The rearrangement uses TRBV6-5 and TRBJ1-1; D possibly corresponds to TRBD1 (6 bases). The CDR3 is made up of 14 amino acids. Per germline, CDR1 MNHEY and CDR2 SVGAGI. Trimming removed 8 bases from V and 0 bases from J, with 13 bases in between. The CDR3 spells CASYKTGLNTEAFF. The CDR3 DNA is TGTGCCAGCTATAAGACAGGATTGAACACTGAAGCTTTCTTT.

The count of this clone is one. The chain uses TRBV2 and TRBJ1-5; D may be TRBD1 (6 bases). The ends were cut back, 6 bases at V and 5 bases at J, with 14 bases in the middle. The CDR3 spans 14 residues. The germline CDR1 and CDR2 sequences are SNHLY and FYNNEI. CDR3: CASRPQGWDQPQHF. CDR3 coding DNA: TGTGCCAGCAGGCCCCAGGGGTGGGATCAGCCCCAGCATTTT.

The rearrangement joins TRBV5-1 to TRBJ1-1; a possible D gene is TRBD1 (6 bases). Germline V lookup: CDR1 SGHRS, CDR2 YFSETQ. V lost 4 bases and J lost 0, with 13 bases in between. The CDR3 has 15 amino acids. The CDR3 nucleotides are TGCGCCAGCAGCCGGACAGAAAACATGAACACTGAAGCTTTCTTT. Translated, it gives CASSRTENMNTEAFF.

The chain uses TRBV5-1 and TRBJ1-1; 7 bases align to TRBD1. After removal of 0 bases from V and 0 bases from J, the junction contained 5 bases not matched to a gene. This CDR3 is built from 16 residues. CDR1 is SGHRS and CDR2 is YFSETQ in the germline V gene. The CDR3 DNA reads TGCGCCAGCAGCTTGGAGACAGGGCATCTGAACACTGAAGCTTTCTTT. Protein product: CASSLETGHLNTEAFF.

This rearrangement joins TRBV5-1 to TRBJ1-6; 7 bases are a match to TRBD1. This CDR3 contains 16 residues. The germline V gene encodes CDR1 SGHRS and CDR2 YFSETQ. With V trimmed by 0 bases and J by 6 bases, 6 bases remained unmatched. Here the CDR3 reads CASSLAAQGINSPLHF. Here the CDR3 DNA reads TGCGCCAGCAGCTTGGCGGCACAGGGGATTAATTCACCCCTCCACTTT.

This clone was picked up a small number of times. The chain carries TRBV4-3 and TRBJ2-7; 10 bases align to TRBD2. V lost 0 bases, J lost 1 base, and 0 bases stayed unmatched. The CDR3 length is 15 residues. Germline CDR1 LGHNA, CDR2 YSLEER. CDR3 amino acids: CASSQEGLASYEQYF. CDR3 nucleotide sequence: TGCGCCAGCAGCCAAGAGGGACTAGCGTCCTACGAGCAGTACTTC.

The rearrangement links TRBV9 to TRBJ1-3, with D possibly matching TRBD1 (6 bases). The CDR3 spans 15 residues. Germline CDR1 SGDLS, CDR2 YYNGEE. V was cut by 0 bases and J by 0 bases, with 7 bases left in between. The CDR3 bases are TGTGCCAGCAGCGTAGGGGACATCTCTGGAAACACCATATATTTT. It yields the protein CASSVGDISGNTIYF.

V gene TRBV5-6 combines with J gene TRBJ2-1; TRBD2 agrees at 10 bases. CDR1 and CDR2 (germline): SGHDT, YYEEEE. The CDR3 loop spans 15 amino acids. The V segment lost 2 bases and the J segment 8 bases; nucleotides outside the gene matches: 7. The CDR3 DNA sequence: TGTGCCAGCAGCTTCGGAGTAGCGGGGGGTTATGAGCAGTTCTTC. Protein product: CASSFGVAGGYEQFF.

The chain combines TRBV5-1 with TRBJ2-1; D remains ambiguous. CDR3 length: 11 amino acids. V was cut by 3 bases and J by 10 bases, with 8 bases left in between. Germline CDR1 SGHRS, CDR2 YFSETQ. The CDR3 DNA follows: TGCGCCAGCAGCTCTGCCGGGGAGCAGTTCTTC. This gives the protein CASSSAGEQFF.

The CDR3 DNA is TGTGCCAGCAGCGTAAAGGCGGGGGACACAGATACGCAGTATTTT. Protein product: CASSVKAGDTDTQYF. V usage is TRBV9 and J usage is TRBJ2-3, with TRBD2 identical over 7 bases. The CDR3 is 15 amino acids. Germline V lookup: CDR1 SGDLS, CDR2 YYNGEE. With 1 base clipped from V and 2 bases from J, the junction kept 4 bases outside the gene matches.

The chain links TRBV28 to TRBJ1-2, with D unclear. The germline V gene encodes CDR1 MDHEN and CDR2 SYDVKM. The CDR3 length is 11 residues. Trimming left V 3 bases short and J 8 bases short, with 7 bases between. CDR3 bases: TGTGCCAGCAGTTTCGGTTGGGGCTACACCTTC. Protein product: CASSFGWGYTF.

This clone was detected only a few times. The V and J genes are TRBV6-5 and TRBJ1-5; D is ambiguous. With 6 bases removed from V and 7 bases from J, the gap between germline ends came to 16 bases. The CDR3 runs 14 residues. Germline V gives CDR1 MNHEY, CDR2 SVGAGI. The CDR3 DNA reads as TGTGCCAGCAGCTCCGCATTCGACGGGCAGCCCCAGCATTTT. It encodes CASSSAFDGQPQHF.

V gene TRBV4-1 combines with J gene TRBJ2-6; D perhaps matches TRBD1 (6 bases). This CDR3 comprises 17 residues. V was shortened by 0 bases and J by 2 bases, with 11 bases between the two germline ends. Germline-derived CDR1 and CDR2 are MGHRA and YSYEKL. Here the CDR3 DNA reads TGCGCCAGCAGCCAAGAAGGGCAGGGGACTGGGGCCAACGTCCTGACTTTC. Its protein product is CASSQEGQGTGANVLTF.

This rearrangement joins TRBV5-5 to TRBJ1-4, with 7 bases fitting TRBD1. Germline V lookup: CDR1 SGHKS, CDR2 YYEKEE (reference sequence). The CDR3 has 18 residues. After removal of 5 bases from V and 0 bases from J, the junction contained 13 bases not matched to a gene. Written as DNA, the CDR3 is TGTGCCAGCAGAAGGAGACAGGGCCAGATCGCAACTAATGAAAAACTGTTTTTT. This gives the protein CASRRRQGQIATNEKLFF.

This clone showed up just once. The sample contains more than one DNA sequence encoding this CDR3. The chain carries TRBV5-1 and TRBJ2-7; perhaps TRBD2 as D (7 bases). V lost 0 bases and J 2 bases, leaving 15 bases between the germline ends. CDR1 and CDR2 (germline): SGHRS, YFSETQ. This CDR3 is built from 16 residues. The CDR3 DNA reads as TGCGCCAGCAGCTTGGAGTATAGGGGGGGACCCTACGAGCAGTACTTC. Protein product: CASSLEYRGGPYEQYF.

The chain links TRBV27 to TRBJ1-1, with D perhaps matching TRBD1 (6 bases). Trimming removed 2 bases from V and 2 bases from J, with 21 bases in between. The CDR3 covers 18 residues. Germline CDR1 is MNHEY and CDR2 is SMNVEV (reference sequence). The CDR3 loop is CASSLHRPTQGPNTEAFF. The CDR3 nucleotides read TGTGCCAGCAGTTTACACCGCCCGACACAGGGACCAAACACTGAAGCTTTCTTT.

This chain connects TRBV6-1 to TRBJ2-2; 8 bases agree with TRBD2. With 2 bases clipped from V and 4 bases from J, the junction kept 0 bases outside the gene matches. The CDR3 consists of 14 residues. Per the germline V gene, CDR1 is MNHNS and CDR2 is SASEGT. The CDR3 loop is CASSERGGTGELFF. CDR3 nucleotide sequence: TGTGCCAGCAGTGAACGGGGGGGCACCGGGGAGCTGTTTTTT.

This clone was recorded a few times. The chain's CDR3 is CASIPSGFKETQYF. For the CDR3, the DNA is TGTGCCAGCATTCCTAGCGGGTTCAAAGAGACCCAGTACTTC. This chain joins TRBV6-4 and TRBJ2-5, with 8 bases matching TRBD2. The CDR3 spans 14 residues. CDR1 is MRHNA and CDR2 is SNTAGT in the germline V gene. Germline trimming cut 7 bases from V and 3 bases from J; bases unmatched to any gene: 7.

This chain joins TRBV11-1 and TRBJ1-1; 7 bases line up with TRBD1. The CDR3 is made up of 16 amino acids. Trimming cost V 3 bases and J 11 bases; bases outside gene matches: 18. Germline CDR1 reads SGHAT; CDR2 reads FQDESV (reference sequence). CDR3 loop: CASSLHPPTGPERAFF. CDR3 in DNA: TGTGCCAGCAGCTTGCACCCACCGACAGGGCCGGAGCGGGCTTTCTTT. The full variable domain, with the rest looked up from reference TRBV11-1 and TRBJ1-1, is EAEVAQSPRYKITEKSQAVAFWCDPISGHATLYWYRQILGQGPELLVQFQDESVVDDSQLPKDRFSAERLKGVDSTLKIQPAELGDSAMYLCASSLHPPTGPERAFFGQGTRLTVV.

The rearrangement uses TRBV6-5 and TRBJ2-7, with 12 bases identical to TRBD1. The CDR3 extends over 13 amino acids. Looked up from germline, CDR1 is MNHEY and CDR2 is SVGAGI. Trimming removed 8 bases from V and 6 bases from J; junction bases left unmatched: 5. In DNA, the CDR3 is TGTGCCAGCGCCGGGACAGGGGGCATCGAGCAGTACTTC. Protein: CASAGTGGIEQYF.

The chain links TRBV5-1 to TRBJ1-2, with a possible D match to TRBD1 (5 bases). CDR1 is SGHRS and CDR2 is YFSETQ in the germline V gene. The CDR3 is 13 residues long. V was clipped by 0 bases and J by 8 bases, with 11 bases between them. Here the CDR3 reads CASSLGTLEGYTF. In DNA, the CDR3 is TGCGCCAGCAGCTTGGGGACATTGGAAGGCTACACCTTC.

The chain has TRBV28 and TRBJ1-6, with a possible D match to TRBD1 (6 bases). Germline loops: CDR1 MDHEN, CDR2 SYDVKM. The CDR3 totals 15 residues. Trimming cost V 6 bases and J 11 bases, with 20 bases left between them. The CDR3 DNA sequence: TGTGCCAGCAGGGTTCAGGGGCTAGGGCGGGCACCCCTCCACTTT. Amino acid sequence: CASRVQGLGRAPLHF.

CDR3 DNA: TGTGCCAGCAGCTTGGGGCTAGCGGGGATAGGAGAGACCCAGTACTTC. Encoded protein: CASSLGLAGIGETQYF. The gene calls are TRBV5-4 and TRBJ2-5; 9 bases line up with TRBD2. Germline CDR1 SGHNT, CDR2 YYREEE (reference sequence). With V trimmed by 0 bases and J by 4 bases, 7 bases remained unmatched. The CDR3 is 16 residues long.

A word on this clone: Other DNA variants within this sample encode the same CDR3. This sequence joins TRBV6-6 and TRBJ1-2, with TRBD1 matching over 9 bases. In germline, CDR1 is MNHNY, CDR2 SVGAGI (reference sequence). V shed 5 bases, J shed 2 bases, and the junction held 9 bases outside the gene matches. The CDR3 is 16 residues long. This CDR3 reads CASSPPRDRVNYGYTF. CDR3 in DNA: TGTGCCAGCAGTCCTCCCCGGGACAGGGTGAACTATGGCTACACCTTC.